Below are 14 T cell receptor beta chains sequenced from a single sample in a study of T cells in Graves' hyperthyroidism and ophthalmopathy. RNA transcripts were the template for amplifying TCR beta CDR3 regions. Carried out on the TCR CDR3, a first-round RT-PCR used the HTBI primer set. TCRdb reprocessed the multiplex PCR reads via MiXCR and lists one record per CDR3 protein. The table has 450,000 to 700,000 distinct CDR3 sequences, around 46% seen once. The sample was peripheral blood or thyroid tissue (not recorded which). These TCRs come from a woman aged 18-29 years with Graves' hyperthyroidism.

This clonotype was seen at least ten times. The chain couples TRBV9 to TRBJ2-5; D gene ambiguous. Germline-derived CDR1 and CDR2 are SGDLS and YYNGEE. The CDR3 sequence is 15 residues long. The V and J ends lost 0 bases and 1 base respectively, with 10 bases between them. For the CDR3, the DNA is TGTGCCAGCAGCGTAGGAGGCGGTCCCCAAGAGACCCAGTACTTC. It is translated as CASSVGGGPQETQYF.

This clonotype was detected many times. This sequence joins TRBV12-3 or TRBV12-4 and TRBJ2-5, with no clear D. The CDR3 extends over 14 amino acids. V lost 4 bases and J 5 bases, leaving 14 bases between the germline ends. In nucleotides, the CDR3 is TGTGCCAGCAGTTCCCCGCTGGAAGAGGAGACCCAGTACTTC. This codes for CASSSPLEEETQYF.

In its sample, this clonotype was seen a few times. The V gene is TRBV7-8, the J gene TRBJ2-7, with 10 bases identical to TRBD1. Looked up from germline, CDR1 is SGHVS and CDR2 is FQNEAQ. The CDR3 loop spans 21 amino acids. After removal of 0 bases from V and 2 bases from J, the junction contained 19 bases not matched to a gene. The CDR3 DNA follows: TGTGCCAGCAGCTTAGCCCCCGTGACAGGGGGCCTAAGGGGTCCCCCCTACGAGCAGTACTTC. Residues: CASSLAPVTGGLRGPPYEQYF.

With regard to this clonotype: A much larger clone is a single base away; this may be a read error. The chain uses TRBV7-9 and TRBJ1-6; 8 bases fit TRBD1. The CDR3 has 14 amino acids. Per the germline V gene, CDR1 is SEHNR and CDR2 is FQNEAQ (reference sequence). V lost 7 bases to trimming and J lost 9 bases; unmatched junction nucleotides: 8. In DNA, the CDR3 is TGTGCCAGCACCCGGGACAGGTTTATTTCACCCCTCCACTTT. This encodes CASTRDRFISPLHF.

This clonotype occurred many times. This sequence joins TRBV7-2 and TRBJ1-5, with 8 bases matching TRBD1. CDR3 size: 15 residues. In germline, CDR1 is SGHTA, CDR2 FQGNSA. V lost 3 bases, J lost 6 bases, and 7 bases stayed unmatched. The DNA of the CDR3 is TGTGCCAGCAGCTTCATCTCAGGGGGCAGTCAGCCCCAGCATTTT. Translated: CASSFISGGSQPQHF.

This clonotype was counted at least ten times. The chain has TRBV10-3 and TRBJ1-1; D may be TRBD1 (5 bases). V gave up 3 bases and J gave up 4 bases, with 18 bases separating them. The CDR3 spans 16 residues. Germline V CDR1 and CDR2: ENHRY, SYGVKD. CDR3 loop: CAISDTDTPGGTEAFF. In nucleotides, the CDR3 is TGTGCCATCAGTGATACCGACACCCCGGGGGGCACTGAAGCTTTCTTT.

At least ten counts were recorded for this clonotype. V gene TRBV12-5 combines with J gene TRBJ2-7; D not resolved. The V and J ends lost 5 bases and 7 bases respectively, with 15 bases between them. The CDR3 totals 13 residues. Germline-derived CDR1 and CDR2 are LGHNT and FRNRAP. The CDR3 DNA follows: TGTGCTAGTGGTCCCCGCGGAATGGTTGAGCAGTACTTC. This sequence encodes CASGPRGMVEQYF. The complete variable domain, with remaining parts taken from reference TRBV12-5 and TRBJ2-7, reads DARVTQTPRHKVTEMGQEVTMRCQPILGHNTVFWYRQTMMQGLELLAYFRNRAPLDDSGMPKDRFSAEMPDATLATLKIQPSEPRDSAVYFCASGPRGMVEQYFGPGTRLTVT.

Worth noting for this clonotype: A single base separates this from a much larger clone, so it may be a read error. The chain employs TRBV24-1 and TRBJ1-2, with unresolved D. Germline V CDR1 and CDR2: KGHDR, SFDVKD. Trimming cost V 5 bases and J 5 bases, with 20 bases left between them. The CDR3 has 16 residues. The CDR3 loop reads CATSVTPHRPHYGYTF. Written as DNA, the CDR3 is TGTGCCACCAGTGTAACCCCCCACCGGCCCCATTATGGCTACACCTTC.

The chain links TRBV4-1 to TRBJ2-2; TRBD2 matches 11 bases. The length of the CDR3 is 17 residues. The V gene's germline CDR1 is MGHRA and CDR2 YSYEKL. V lost 1 base to trimming and J lost 6 bases; unmatched junction nucleotides: 7. The CDR3 is CASSQVLAGVYAGELFF. Here the CDR3 DNA reads TGCGCCAGCAGCCAAGTACTAGCGGGAGTATATGCCGGGGAGCTGTTTTTT.

The J gene is TRBJ2-7, the V gene TRBV27, with D tentatively TRBD1 or TRBD2 (5 bases each). Between the trimmed V and J ends, which lost 7 bases and 5 bases, there was a span of 18 bases. CDR1 is MNHEY, CDR2 SMNVEV, per germline (reference sequence). There are 14 residues in the CDR3. CDR3 residues: CASIKRGAWDEQYF. In DNA form, the CDR3 reads TGTGCCAGCATCAAAAGAGGGGCCTGGGACGAGCAGTACTTC.

This clonotype was counted only a few times. The chain employs TRBV30 and TRBJ2-6; D tentatively fits TRBD1 or TRBD2 (5 bases each). There are 14 residues in the CDR3. Looked up from germline, CDR1 is GTSNPN and CDR2 is SVGIG (reference sequence). V shed 2 bases and J shed 2 bases, with 7 bases lying between them. For the CDR3, the DNA is TGTGCCTGGAGTATGGGGGCTGGGGCCAACGTCCTGACTTTC. Translated: CAWSMGAGANVLTF.

V usage is TRBV27 and J usage is TRBJ2-5, with D perhaps TRBD2 (6 bases). V gave up 3 bases and J gave up 4 bases, with 12 bases separating them. The V gene's germline CDR1 is MNHEY and CDR2 SMNVEV (reference sequence). The CDR3 totals 14 residues. The CDR3 DNA follows: TGTGCCAGCAGTTTTCGGGGGACGGTAGAGACCCAGTACTTC. The encoded protein is CASSFRGTVETQYF.

For this clonotype: The CDR3 does not close with the conserved phenylalanine or tryptophan, likely indicating a read error. The DNA is left out, because the CDR3 cannot be placed on it with certainty; the CDR3 is given as TCRdb lists it. V gene TRBV5-6 combines with J gene TRBJ1-2. The CDR3 is 11 amino acids long, termini counted. Germline V lookup: CDR1 SGHDT, CDR2 YYEEEE. The CDR3 region is CASSLPGLATY.

On this clonotype itself: This may be a read error: a much more frequent sequence differs by one nucleotide. V usage is TRBV10-3 and J usage is TRBJ2-2; the D gene is possibly TRBD2 (5 bases). The CDR3 has 15 amino acids. Trimming took 10 bases from V and 3 from J, leaving 18 bases between them. Germline CDR1 is ENHRY and CDR2 is SYGVKD. Here the CDR3 reads CASVGRGMDTGELFF. In DNA, the CDR3 is TGTGCCAGCGTCGGTAGAGGGATGGACACCGGGGAGCTGTTTTTT.